Below, 21 T cell receptor beta chains from the same sample are listed, as sequenced in a study of cytomegalovirus exposure and HLA in healthy donors. Sequenced by immunoSEQ multiplex PCR; TCRdb stores in-frame clones only, minus some. The profile shows about 98,000 clones, 87% of them singletons. The sequenced material came from PBMCs. The receptors come from a young woman in good health and CMV-seronegative.

This clone showed up just a few times. V and J are TRBV5-6 and TRBJ2-1; a possible D gene is TRBD2 (6 bases). The germline gives CDR1 SGHDT, CDR2 YYEEEE. This CDR3 spans 14 amino acids. V dropped 8 bases and J dropped 1 base, with 13 bases sitting between them. CDR3 region: CASRGYGSYNEQFF. DNA for the CDR3: TGTGCCAGTCGGGGGTATGGTTCCTACAATGAGCAGTTCTTC.

The chain uses TRBV6-1 and TRBJ1-2, with 7 bases identical to TRBD1. This CDR3 contains 12 residues. Germline CDR1 reads MNHNS; CDR2 reads SASEGT. V shed 7 bases, J shed 6 bases, and the junction held 5 bases outside the gene matches. The CDR3 loop reads CASTTGDHGYTF. In nucleotides, the CDR3 is TGTGCCAGCACAACAGGGGATCATGGCTACACCTTC.

The rearrangement links TRBV9 to TRBJ2-1, with a possible D match to TRBD2 (5 bases). Germline V gene data show CDR1 as SGDLS and CDR2 as YYNGEE. This CDR3 is 16 amino acids long. With 4 bases removed from V and 7 bases from J, the gap between germline ends came to 21 bases. The CDR3 sequence is CASSPKQSTPGNEQFF. In DNA, the CDR3 is TGTGCCAGCAGCCCCAAACAGTCTACCCCGGGGAATGAGCAGTTCTTC.

This clone was counted a few times. CDR3 DNA sequence: TGTGCCATCAGGGACCTCGGGGACTCCTACGAGCAGTACTTC. Its translation: CAIRDLGDSYEQYF. This rearrangement joins TRBV10-3 to TRBJ2-7; tentative D call: TRBD2 (5 bases). The CDR3 is made up of 14 amino acids. With 6 bases removed from V and 0 bases from J, the gap between germline ends came to 12 bases. CDR1 is ENHRY and CDR2 is SYGVKD in the germline V gene.

V and J are TRBV7-9 and TRBJ2-2; possibly TRBD2 for D (6 bases). The CDR3 covers 15 residues. Trimming cost V 4 bases and J 3 bases, with 12 bases left between them. In germline, CDR1 is SEHNR, CDR2 FQNEAQ (reference sequence). CDR3 region: CASSSPPGDTGELFF. The DNA for the CDR3 is TGTGCCAGCAGCTCCCCCCCGGGAGACACCGGGGAGCTGTTTTTT.

A word on this clone: Other nucleotide sequences from this sample produce the same CDR3. The chain employs TRBV6-1 and TRBJ1-5; 9 nucleotides line up with TRBD1. Germline assignment: CDR1 MNHNS and CDR2 SASEGT. Trimming cost V 5 bases and J 2 bases; bases outside gene matches: 1. The CDR3 length is 14 residues. The CDR3 loop is CASSWTGGNQPQHF. CDR3 nucleotide sequence: TGTGCCAGCAGTTGGACAGGGGGCAATCAGCCCCAGCATTTT.

The V and J genes are TRBV5-1 and TRBJ2-2; 9 positions match TRBD1. Unmatched junction bases numbered 13, after V lost 8 bases and J lost 2 bases. The CDR3 has 17 amino acids. Germline CDR1 SGHRS, CDR2 YFSETQ. CDR3 residues: CASCAVPGQGNTGELFF. In DNA form, the CDR3 reads TGCGCCAGTTGCGCCGTGCCGGGACAGGGAAACACCGGGGAGCTGTTTTTT.

The chain uses TRBV11-2 and TRBJ2-1; D remains ambiguous. Trimming took 5 bases from V and 4 from J, leaving 9 bases between them. Per germline, CDR1 SGHAT and CDR2 FQNNGV. This CDR3 has 13 residues. The DNA of the CDR3 is TGTGCCAGCAGCCCTCCCCCGTACAATGAGCAGTTCTTC. Amino acids: CASSPPPYNEQFF.

This chain joins TRBV27 and TRBJ2-2, with TRBD2 as a possible D gene (6 bases). V was clipped by 3 bases and J by 1 base, with 12 bases between them. The CDR3 sequence is 16 residues long. From germline, CDR1 is MNHEY and CDR2 SMNVEV (reference sequence). The CDR3 nucleotides are TGTGCCAGCAGTTTGGGGCTAGCGAAGAACACCGGGGAGCTGTTTTTT. This gives the protein CASSLGLAKNTGELFF.

V and J are TRBV7-9 and TRBJ2-7; 9 nucleotides align to TRBD1. Germline CDR1 and CDR2: SEHNR and FQNEAQ (reference sequence). The CDR3 is 15 amino acids. V dropped 7 bases and J dropped 2; count of bases not matched to a gene: 9. The CDR3 reads CASITDRGFPYEQYF. The CDR3 DNA is TGTGCCAGCATCACGGACAGGGGATTCCCCTACGAGCAGTACTTC.

The rearrangement links TRBV9 to TRBJ2-2, with TRBD2 matching over 9 bases. The CDR3 extends over 15 amino acids. Trimming at V came to 0 bases and at J to 3 bases, leaving 0 bases not matched to a gene. Germline V lookup: CDR1 SGDLS, CDR2 YYNGEE. Here the CDR3 reads CASSVASGDTGELFF. In nucleotides, the CDR3 is TGTGCCAGCAGCGTAGCTAGCGGGGACACCGGGGAGCTGTTTTTT.

J is TRBJ2-1 and V is TRBV5-5; D is ambiguous. Germline-derived CDR1 and CDR2 are SGHKS and YYEKEE (reference sequence). Trimming removed 4 bases from V and 5 bases from J, with 19 bases in between. CDR3 length equals 16 residues. The CDR3 region is CASSPGLSVINNEQFF. The DNA for the CDR3 is TGTGCCAGCAGCCCGGGTCTCTCGGTGATCAACAATGAGCAGTTCTTC. Using reference TRBV5-5 and TRBJ2-1 for the parts outside the CDR3, the full variable domain is DAGVTQSPTHLIKTRGQQVTLRCSPISGHKSVSWYQQVLGQGPQFIFQYYEKEERGRGNFPDRFSARQFPNYSSELNVNALLLGDSALYLCASSPGLSVINNEQFFGPGTRLTVL.

The chain joins TRBV16 to TRBJ1-5, with D maybe TRBD1 (5 bases). CDR3 length: 13 residues. CDR1 KGHSY and CDR2 FQNENV come from the germline V gene. V was shortened by 5 bases and J by 5 bases, with 10 bases between the two germline ends. The CDR3 DNA reads as TGTGCCAGCAGCGCCACAGGAGATCAGCCCCAGCATTTT. Its protein is CASSATGDQPQHF.

This chain uses TRBV5-5 with TRBJ1-6, with D uncertain. Germline CDR1 is SGHKS and CDR2 is YYEKEE (reference sequence). The ends were cut back, 4 bases at V and 8 bases at J, with 13 bases in the middle. The CDR3 loop spans 14 amino acids. Here the CDR3 reads CASSMGVDDSPLHF. CDR3 coding DNA: TGTGCCAGCAGCATGGGAGTCGATGATTCACCCCTCCACTTT.

V gene TRBV29-1 combines with J gene TRBJ1-5, with 7 nucleotides matching TRBD1. The CDR3 runs 13 residues. Germline CDR1 SQVTM, CDR2 ANQGSEA. With 4 bases clipped from V and 5 bases from J, the junction kept 5 bases outside the gene matches. The CDR3 sequence is CSVGTGLDQPQHF. In DNA form, the CDR3 reads TGCAGCGTTGGGACAGGCCTCGATCAGCCCCAGCATTTT.

The rearrangement joins TRBV7-9 to TRBJ2-1; D is possibly TRBD1 (5 bases). Trimming removed 2 bases from V and 9 bases from J, with 8 bases in between. Germline V gene lookup returns CDR1 SEHNR and CDR2 FQNEAQ (reference sequence). The CDR3 has 12 amino acids. CDR3 in DNA: TGTGCCAGCAGCTTACAGGGCCGTGAGCAGTTCTTC. Residues: CASSLQGREQFF.

The sample holds a few counts of this clone. The chain links TRBV28 to TRBJ2-5, with TRBD2 matching 8 bases. Germline V gene lookup returns CDR1 MDHEN and CDR2 SYDVKM. With 2 bases clipped from V and 5 bases from J, the junction kept 7 bases outside the gene matches. CDR3 length: 15 amino acids. CDR3 in DNA: TGTGCCAGCAGTTTAACGCGGGGGGCCGGGGAGACCCAGTACTTC. This codes for CASSLTRGAGETQYF.

Comments on this clone: Within the sample, other DNA sequences also encode this same CDR3. This chain links TRBV4-2 with TRBJ2-3; D gene unclear. The CDR3 length is 16 residues. V gave up 1 base and J gave up 0 bases, with 11 bases separating them. Germline CDR1 reads LGHNA; CDR2 reads YNFKEQ. The CDR3 bases are TGTGCCAGCAGCCAAGGCGGCGGTACTAGCACAGATACGCAGTATTTT. This sequence encodes CASSQGGGTSTDTQYF.

This clone was counted a single time. V is TRBV15 and J is TRBJ2-7; TRBD2 aligns across 10 bases. This CDR3 has 15 amino acids. After removal of 5 bases from V and 5 bases from J, the junction contained 9 bases not matched to a gene. CDR1 is LNHNV and CDR2 is YYDKDF in the germline V gene (reference sequence). The CDR3 loop reads CATSPNLAGVNEQYF. The CDR3, as DNA: TGTGCCACCAGCCCGAATCTAGCGGGAGTTAACGAGCAGTACTTC.

This chain uses TRBV2 with TRBJ2-5; 8 nucleotides line up with TRBD1. From germline, CDR1 is SNHLY and CDR2 FYNNEI. CDR3 size: 13 residues. V trimming: 11 bases; J trimming: 3 bases; junction bases outside the gene matches: 8. The CDR3 DNA reads TGTGCCGGCTCCCCGGGACAGGAAGAGACCCAGTACTTC. It encodes CAGSPGQEETQYF. Using reference TRBV2 and TRBJ2-5 for the parts outside the CDR3, the full variable domain is EPEVTQTPSHQVTQMGQEVILRCVPISNHLYFYWYRQILGQKVEFLVSFYNNEISEKSEIFDDQFSVERPDGSNFTLKIRSTKLEDSAMYFCAGSPGQEETQYFGPGTRLLVL.

V usage is TRBV2 and J usage is TRBJ2-1, with D perhaps matching TRBD2 (6 bases). Trimming shortened V by 6 bases and J by 0 bases, and 12 bases separated the two germline ends. Germline V CDR1 and CDR2: SNHLY, FYNNEI. This CDR3 spans 15 amino acids. In DNA, the CDR3 is TGTGCCAGCAGCTTGGGACTTACCTCCTACAATGAGCAGTTCTTC. It encodes CASSLGLTSYNEQFF.